This T cell receptor (beta chain) was recovered during a study of cytomegalovirus exposure and HLA in healthy donors. The study's findings and limits: Sequencing likely generated an artifact that appeared as a cluster of highly shared sequence variants. With DRB1 most and HLA-C fewest, TCR association rates differed between HLA loci in a later analysis. Later analysis demonstrated an association between a missense DCLRE1C variant and TCR beta V- and J-gene trimming.

Concerning this clone itself: No antigen is known for it.

Germline CDR1 and CDR2: SNHLY and FYNNEI. The V end lost 6 bases, the J end lost 1 base, and 16 bases lay between the germline ends. The CDR3 is made up of 16 amino acids. It was with 60 Vbeta and 13 Jbeta primers that the PCR ran. TCRdb keeps only in-frame clones here, not all; method: immunoSEQ multiplex PCR. The table records about 200,000 clones, approximately 80% of them present only once. The sequence derives from a man aged 50-59 years in good health and CMV-seronegative. Sequenced: PBMCs. The rearrangement joins TRBV2 to TRBJ1-5; D possibly corresponds to TRBD1 (6 bases). In nucleotides, the CDR3 is TGTGCCAGCAGGGAGCAGACAGGTCTGAGCAATCAGCCCCAGCATTTT. This translates into CASREQTGLSNQPQHF.